This TCR beta chain was retrieved from a study of cytomegalovirus exposure and HLA in healthy donors. The CDR3 sequence is 11 residues long. The germline gives CDR1 LNHDA, CDR2 SQIVND (reference sequence). V lost 5 bases and J lost 6, with 5 bases in between. PCR amplification relied on 60 Vbeta primers (plus 13 Jbeta primers). TCRdb's copy holds only in-frame clones and misses some; the assay was immunoSEQ multiplex PCR. The sample consists of roughly 280,000 clones, roughly 70% of them appearing once. This receptor was taken from a female donor in good health and CMV-seronegative. The chain is built from TRBV19 and TRBJ1-5; no clear D gene. Sequenced material: PBMCs. The chain's CDR3 is CASSRGQPQHF. The CDR3, as DNA: TGTGCCAGTAGTCGAGGTCAGCCCCAGCATTTT.